These 26 T cell receptor beta chains originate from one sample sequenced in a study of T cell responses to AZD1222 COVID-19 vaccine. Method: immunoSEQ multiplex PCR; TCRdb's copy keeps in-frame clones and lacks some. The repertoire includes more than 95,000 clones, about 85% of them detected once, and about 4.4% sits in the top ten. The sequences come from peripheral blood, collected 28 days after the second AZD1222 dose. These receptors all come from an adult who received the AZD1222 COVID-19 vaccine.

The CDR3 coding sequence is TGTGCCAGCAGCTCGGGACAGGCGAACACCGGGGAGCTGTTTTTT. Translated, it gives CASSSGQANTGELFF. V usage is TRBV28 and J usage is TRBJ2-2; 8 nucleotides align to TRBD1. Unmatched junction bases numbered 3, after V lost 6 bases and J lost 0 bases. CDR1 and CDR2 (germline): MDHEN, SYDVKM. This CDR3 is built from 15 residues.

The chain joins TRBV6-5 to TRBJ1-2, with D possibly being TRBD1 (6 bases). The CDR3 loop spans 15 amino acids. V was clipped by 5 bases and J by 4 bases, with 17 bases between them. CDR1 and CDR2 (germline): MNHEY, SVGAGI. CDR3 in DNA: TGTGCCAGCAGTCCCGCGGGGGGGCAGGCCTATGGCTACACCTTC. Encoded protein: CASSPAGGQAYGYTF.

J is TRBJ1-2 and V is TRBV19; TRBD1 might be the D (5 bases). The CDR3 runs 15 residues. Trimming took 6 bases from V and 8 from J, leaving 22 bases between them. Germline CDR1 reads LNHDA; CDR2 reads SQIVND (reference sequence). The CDR3 DNA reads TGTGCCAGTAGGGAAACCGAGGGGATCAGGGTCGGCTACACCTTC. Its translation is CASRETEGIRVGYTF.

The chain carries TRBV6-5 and TRBJ2-1; maybe TRBD1 (5 bases). Germline loops: CDR1 MNHEY, CDR2 SVGAGI. This CDR3 region has 14 residues. V was clipped by 2 bases and J by 13 bases, with 18 bases between them. The CDR3 DNA reads as TGTGCCAGCAGTTACACAGGCGGCGGTCGCTACCAGTTCTTC. Its protein is CASSYTGGGRYQFF.

The rearrangement joins TRBV5-4 to TRBJ1-2; D is possibly TRBD1 (5 bases). Germline assignment: CDR1 SGHNT and CDR2 YYREEE (reference sequence). There are 15 residues in the CDR3. V shed 3 bases and J shed 1 base, with 13 bases lying between them. The CDR3 sequence is CASSSMVGGNYGYTF. In DNA form, the CDR3 reads TGTGCCAGCAGCTCCATGGTGGGGGGTAACTATGGCTACACCTTC.

This sequence joins TRBV28 and TRBJ1-2; tentative D call: TRBD1 (6 bases). The V gene lost 6 bases and the J gene lost 2 bases, with 16 bases spanning the gap. Germline V lookup: CDR1 MDHEN, CDR2 SYDVKM. CDR3 length: 15 residues. In nucleotides, the CDR3 is TGTGCCAGCAGCCCGGCCGGGACAAAGAACTATGGCTACACCTTC. Translated, it gives CASSPAGTKNYGYTF.

The V and J genes are TRBV7-2 and TRBJ2-1; perhaps TRBD1 as D (5 bases). The CDR3 runs to 16 residues. Germline V gene data show CDR1 as SGHTA and CDR2 as FQGNSA. The V and J ends lost 2 bases and 5 bases respectively, with 16 bases between them. The CDR3 loop reads CASSLTSQGTHNEQFF. CDR3 DNA sequence: TGTGCCAGCAGCTTAACCAGTCAGGGAACCCACAATGAGCAGTTCTTC.

The CDR3 bases are TGTGCCAGCAGGTGGTCCGGGACAGCGGGCTACAATCAGCCCCAGCATTTT. Amino acids: CASRWSGTAGYNQPQHF. This chain links TRBV7-2 with TRBJ1-5, with 7 bases matching TRBD1. The V gene end was trimmed by 6 bases and the J gene end by 3 bases; junction bases not matched to a gene: 14. The CDR3 runs to 17 residues. Germline CDR1 SGHTA, CDR2 FQGNSA.

The chain couples TRBV5-1 to TRBJ2-3; 9 nucleotides agree with TRBD1. The junction had 4 bases not matched to a gene; V was cut back by 0 bases and J by 2 bases. This CDR3 is 16 amino acids long. Germline loops: CDR1 SGHRS, CDR2 YFSETQ. The CDR3, as DNA: TGCGCCAGCAGCTTGGCCGACAGGGGGAACACAGATACGCAGTATTTT. This translates into CASSLADRGNTDTQYF.

The gene calls are TRBV7-2 and TRBJ1-2; a possible D gene is TRBD1 (6 bases). The CDR3 is 14 amino acids. The V end was cut by 5 bases, the J end by 8 bases, with 18 bases between. The germline gives CDR1 SGHTA, CDR2 FQGNSA. This CDR3 reads CASSQGQLGQGYTF. The CDR3 nucleotides are TGTGCCAGCAGCCAAGGACAGCTTGGGCAAGGCTACACCTTC. The full variable domain, its missing parts supplied by reference TRBV7-2 and TRBJ1-2, is GAGVSQSPSNKVTEKGKDVELRCDPISGHTALYWYRQSLGQGLEFLIYFQGNSAPDKSGLPSDRFSAERTGGSVSTLTIQRTQQEDSAVYLCASSQGQLGQGYTFGSGTRLTVV.

This clone has just one count. This chain uses TRBV7-2 with TRBJ2-3; TRBD1 aligns across 10 bases. The CDR3 contains 15 residues. Germline trimming cut 5 bases from V and 7 bases from J; bases unmatched to any gene: 9. Germline V CDR1 and CDR2: SGHTA, FQGNSA. CDR3 protein: CASSPDRGQPYTQYF. Written as DNA, the CDR3 is TGTGCCAGCAGCCCCGACAGGGGGCAGCCTTATACGCAGTATTTT.

V gene TRBV10-3 combines with J gene TRBJ1-2; possible D gene TRBD1, 6 bases. Germline V gives CDR1 ENHRY, CDR2 SYGVKD. V was clipped by 9 bases and J by 7 bases, with 21 bases between them. The CDR3 has 14 amino acids. The CDR3 reads CAIWGGGRPAGYTF. The CDR3 region has the DNA TGTGCCATTTGGGGAGGGGGGCGCCCGGCTGGCTACACCTTC.

This rearrangement joins TRBV5-1 to TRBJ2-7; 7 nucleotides align to TRBD2. The CDR3 has 15 residues. Per germline, CDR1 SGHRS and CDR2 YFSETQ. The V and J ends lost 2 bases and 1 base, in that order; junction bases with no gene match: 6. The CDR3 here is CASSFIRGGSYEQYF. The CDR3 nucleotides read TGCGCCAGCAGCTTTATCCGCGGGGGTTCCTACGAGCAGTACTTC.

In its sample, this clone was seen once. In DNA, the CDR3 is TGTGCCAGCAGTTTCGGACGGATCCTAAATTCACCCCTCCACTTT. This sequence encodes CASSFGRILNSPLHF. The chain carries TRBV28 and TRBJ1-6; the D is unclear. Germline V CDR1 and CDR2: MDHEN, SYDVKM. V gave up 3 bases and J gave up 7 bases, with 13 bases separating them. This CDR3 comprises 15 residues.

The V call is TRBV6-5, the J call TRBJ1-2; TRBD1 might be the D (6 bases). Germline values: CDR1 MNHEY, CDR2 SVGAGI. The CDR3 has 15 amino acids. Trimming cost V 4 bases and J 0 bases, with 12 bases left between them. CDR3 region: CASSSKGDPNYGYTF. CDR3 in DNA: TGTGCCAGCAGTTCAAAGGGGGACCCTAACTATGGCTACACCTTC.

J is TRBJ2-3 and V is TRBV4-1; TRBD2 is a possible D gene (6 bases). From germline, CDR1 is MGHRA and CDR2 YSYEKL. The CDR3 covers 14 residues. V shed 2 bases and J shed 4 bases, with 10 bases lying between them. The CDR3 sequence: CASSQLLASDTQYF. As DNA, the CDR3 is TGCGCCAGCAGCCAATTACTAGCATCAGATACGCAGTATTTT.

V usage is TRBV5-1 and J usage is TRBJ2-7, with TRBD1 matching 8 bases. The germline V gene encodes CDR1 SGHRS and CDR2 YFSETQ. V was clipped by 7 bases and J by 6 bases; unmatched bases: 12. The CDR3 loop spans 14 amino acids. The CDR3 is CASSKGQGEGEQYF. As DNA, the CDR3 is TGCGCCAGCTCAAAAGGACAGGGTGAGGGCGAGCAGTACTTC.

The genes are TRBV12-3 or TRBV12-4 and TRBJ2-5; D remains unclear. The CDR3 sequence is 12 residues long. Trimming cost V 7 bases and J 4 bases, with 10 bases left between them. The CDR3 reads CASTFRLETQYF. The CDR3 DNA reads as TGTGCCAGCACTTTTAGGCTAGAGACCCAGTACTTC.

This chain uses TRBV7-9 with TRBJ2-5; D ambiguous. The length of the CDR3 is 14 residues. CDR1 and CDR2 from the germline V gene are SEHNR and FQNEAQ (reference sequence). V lost 2 bases to trimming and J lost 5 bases, with 12 bases between them. The DNA of the CDR3 is TGTGCCAGCAGCTTATCGTTAATCGGGGAGACCCAGTACTTC. Amino acids: CASSLSLIGETQYF.

J is TRBJ2-7 and V is TRBV5-4; a possible D gene is TRBD1 (5 bases). The germline V gene has CDR1 SGHNT and CDR2 YYREEE (reference sequence). V lost 1 base and J lost 2, with 10 bases in between. CDR3 length: 14 amino acids. Here the CDR3 reads CASSLRGSTYEQYF. In nucleotides, the CDR3 is TGTGCCAGCAGCTTGAGGGGTTCGACCTACGAGCAGTACTTC.

V and J are TRBV5-1 and TRBJ2-5; 11 nucleotides match TRBD2. The CDR3 has 15 amino acids. Germline V gene lookup returns CDR1 SGHRS and CDR2 YFSETQ. V lost 3 bases to trimming and J lost 4 bases; unmatched junction nucleotides: 5. The CDR3 coding sequence is TGCGCCAGCAGCTGGAGCCTAGCGGGGGGAGAGACCCAGTACTTC. This gives the protein CASSWSLAGGETQYF. Variable domain in full (rest from reference TRBV5-1 and TRBJ2-5): KAGVTQTPRYLIKTRGQQVTLSCSPISGHRSVSWYQQTPGQGLQFLFEYFSETQRNKGNFPGRFSGRQFSNSRSEMNVSTLELGDSALYLCASSWSLAGGETQYFGPGTRLLVL.

The chain has TRBV28 and TRBJ1-1; 10 bases agree with TRBD1. This CDR3 region has 17 residues. V lost 6 bases to trimming and J lost 4 bases; unmatched junction nucleotides: 14. CDR1 is MDHEN and CDR2 is SYDVKM in the germline V gene. CDR3 region: CASRFARQGAKATEAFF. The CDR3 region has the DNA TGTGCCAGCAGGTTCGCCAGACAGGGGGCAAAGGCCACTGAAGCTTTCTTT.

V is TRBV5-4 and J is TRBJ1-1; D is perhaps TRBD1 (5 bases). V was pared by 4 bases and J by 1 base, with 17 bases between. The CDR3 contains 16 residues. The germline gives CDR1 SGHNT, CDR2 YYREEE (reference sequence). DNA of the CDR3: TGTGCCAGCAGCCCCGGGGGAGGGTCATCGAACACTGAAGCTTTCTTT. Amino acids: CASSPGGGSSNTEAFF.

The rearrangement uses TRBV12-1 and TRBJ1-2; the table calls TRBD1, which could not be checked here. TRBV12-1 is flagged as a pseudogene. This CDR3 comprises 14 residues. The CDR3 nucleotides are TGTGCCAGCAGCTACAGGGGTGGAGACTATGGCTACACCTTC. Translating it yields CASSYRGGDYGYTF.

Details on this clone: Other DNA sequences from this sample encode an identical CDR3 as well. This chain joins TRBV12-3 or TRBV12-4 and TRBJ1-3, with no clear D. V was cut by 5 bases and J by 0 bases, with 5 bases left in between. The CDR3 totals 13 residues. CDR3 nucleotide sequence: TGTGCCAGCAGTCTTAGCTCTGGAAACACCATATATTTT. This translates into CASSLSSGNTIYF.

This chain joins TRBV2 and TRBJ2-7; 13 bases map to TRBD2. CDR1 is SNHLY, CDR2 FYNNEI, per germline. The CDR3 runs 16 residues. The V gene end was trimmed by 6 bases and the J gene end by 0 bases; junction bases not matched to a gene: 5. Written as DNA, the CDR3 is TGTGCCAGCAGGAGGACTAGCGGGGGCCCCTCCTACGAGCAGTACTTC. Its translation: CASRRTSGGPSYEQYF. The variable domain in full, completed from reference TRBV2 and TRBJ2-7, reads EPEVTQTPSHQVTQMGQEVILRCVPISNHLYFYWYRQILGQKVEFLVSFYNNEISEKSEIFDDQFSVERPDGSNFTLKIRSTKLEDSAMYFCASRRTSGGPSYEQYFGPGTRLTVT.